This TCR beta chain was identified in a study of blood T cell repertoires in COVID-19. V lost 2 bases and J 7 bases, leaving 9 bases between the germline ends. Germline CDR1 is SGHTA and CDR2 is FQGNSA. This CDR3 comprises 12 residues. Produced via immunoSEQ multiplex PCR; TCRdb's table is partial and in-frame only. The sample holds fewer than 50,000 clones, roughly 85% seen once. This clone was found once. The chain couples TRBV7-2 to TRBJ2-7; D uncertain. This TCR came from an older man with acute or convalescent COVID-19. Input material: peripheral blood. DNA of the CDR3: TGTGCCAGCAGCTTACTATTTGGTGAGCAGTACTTC. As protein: CASSLLFGEQYF. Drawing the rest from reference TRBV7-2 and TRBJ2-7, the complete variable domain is GAGVSQSPSNKVTEKGKDVELRCDPISGHTALYWYRQSLGQGLEFLIYFQGNSAPDKSGLPSDRFSAERTGGSVSTLTIQRTQQEDSAVYLCASSLLFGEQYFGPGTRLTVT.